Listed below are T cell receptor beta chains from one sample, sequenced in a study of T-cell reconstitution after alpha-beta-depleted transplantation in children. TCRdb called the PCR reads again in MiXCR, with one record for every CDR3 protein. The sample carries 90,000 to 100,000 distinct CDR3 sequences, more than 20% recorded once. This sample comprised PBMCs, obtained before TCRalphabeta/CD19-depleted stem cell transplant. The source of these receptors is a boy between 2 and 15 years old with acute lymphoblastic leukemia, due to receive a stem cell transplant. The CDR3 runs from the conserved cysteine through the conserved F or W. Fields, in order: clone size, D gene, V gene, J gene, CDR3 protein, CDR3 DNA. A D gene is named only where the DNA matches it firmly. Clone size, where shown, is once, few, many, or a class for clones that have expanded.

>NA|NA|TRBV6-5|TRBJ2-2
CASSSTPLRGELFF
TGTGCCAGCAGTTCGACGCCGCTTAGAGGGGAGCTGTTTTTT
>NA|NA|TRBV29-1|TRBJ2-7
CSVVGPSYEQYF
TGCAGCGTTGTTGGGCCCTCCTATGAGCAGTACTTC
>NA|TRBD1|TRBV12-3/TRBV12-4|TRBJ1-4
CASTSGEQGRGEKLFF
TGTGCCAGCACCTCGGGTGAACAGGGGAGAGGGGAAAAACTGTTTTTT
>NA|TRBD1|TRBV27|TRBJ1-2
CASKDRERDGYTF
TGTGCCAGCAAGGACAGGGAAAGAGATGGCTACACCTTC
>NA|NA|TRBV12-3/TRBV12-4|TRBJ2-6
CASSFGQPSSGANVLPF
TGTGCCAGCAGTTTCGGACAGCCCAGCTCTGGGGCCAACGTCCTGCCTTTC
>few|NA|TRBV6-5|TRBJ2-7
CASSRDSYEQYF
TGTGCCAGCAGCCGGGACTCCTACGAGCAGTACTTC
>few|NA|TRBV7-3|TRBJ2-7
CASSSSGGYEQYF
TGTGCCAGCAGCTCAAGCGGAGGCTACGAGCAGTACTTC
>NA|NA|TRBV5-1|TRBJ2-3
CASSWSPGSGGAGDTQYF
TGCGCCAGCAGCTGGTCCCCGGGGAGCGGAGGGGCCGGAGATACGCAGTATTTT
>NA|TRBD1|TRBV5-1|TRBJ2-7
CASSRGQGSYEQYF
TGCGCCAGCAGCCGCGGACAGGGCTCCTACGAGCAGTACTTC
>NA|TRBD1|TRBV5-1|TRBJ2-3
CASAFFRDRDTDTQYF
TGCGCCAGCGCATTTTTCCGGGACAGGGACACAGATACGCAGTATTTT
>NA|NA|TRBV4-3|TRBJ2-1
CASSQDFRLPGHEQFF
TGCGCCAGCAGCCAAGACTTCCGGCTTCCCGGCCATGAGCAGTTCTTC
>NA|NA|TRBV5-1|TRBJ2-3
CASRGASTDTQYF
TGCGCCAGCCGAGGGGCCAGTACAGATACGCAGTATTTT
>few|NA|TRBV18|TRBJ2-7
CASSPQGRAYEQYF
TGTGCCAGCTCACCACAGGGACGAGCCTACGAGCAGTACTTC
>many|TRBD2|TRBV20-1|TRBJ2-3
CSARDPLGTSSPFTDTQYF
TGCAGTGCTAGAGATCCTTTAGGGACTAGCTCCCCCTTCACAGATACGCAGTATTTT
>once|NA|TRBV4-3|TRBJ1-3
CASSQDAGTNTIYF
TGCGCCAGCAGCCAAGATGCCGGTACAAACACCATATATTTT
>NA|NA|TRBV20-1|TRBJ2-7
CSASHGGGSYGQYF
TGCAGTGCTAGTCACGGAGGGGGGAGCTACGGGCAGTACTTC
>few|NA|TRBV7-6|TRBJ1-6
CASSLSGAGSPLHF
TGTGCCAGCAGCTTATCTGGTGCGGGTTCACCCCTCCACTTT
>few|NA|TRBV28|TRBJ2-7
CASSFTDYEQYF
TGTGCCAGCAGTTTCACCGACTACGAGCAGTACTTC
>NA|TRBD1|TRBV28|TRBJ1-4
CASSPGQWGEKLFF
TGTGCCAGCAGTCCGGGACAGTGGGGAGAAAAACTGTTTTTT
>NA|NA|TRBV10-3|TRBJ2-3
CAIGTVTDTQYF
TGTGCCATCGGGACTGTCACAGATACGCAGTATTTT
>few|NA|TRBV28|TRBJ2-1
CASSWRSSYNEQFF
TGTGCCAGCAGCTGGCGGAGCTCCTACAATGAGCAGTTCTTC
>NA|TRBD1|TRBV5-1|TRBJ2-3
CASSLGQGASDTQYF
TGCGCCAGCAGCTTGGGGCAGGGGGCCTCAGATACGCAGTATTTT
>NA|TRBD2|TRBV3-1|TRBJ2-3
CASAPGLEPYTQYF
TGTGCCAGTGCCCCGGGACTAGAACCCTATACGCAGTATTTT
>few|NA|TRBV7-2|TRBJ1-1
CASSLAGTGYGEAFF
TGTGCCAGCAGCTTAGCCGGGACCGGGTACGGTGAAGCTTTCTTT
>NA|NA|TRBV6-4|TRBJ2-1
CASSDTAEGPNEQFF
TGTGCCAGCAGTGATACAGCGGAGGGGCCGAATGAGCAGTTCTTC
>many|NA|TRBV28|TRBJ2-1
CASSSFSGGGGNNEQFF
TGTGCCAGCAGTTCATTCAGCGGAGGGGGGGGAAACAATGAGCAGTTCTTC
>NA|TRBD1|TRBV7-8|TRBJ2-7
CASSFGTGVEQYF
TGTGCCAGCAGCTTTGGGACAGGGGTCGAGCAGTACTTC
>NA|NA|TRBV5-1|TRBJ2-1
CASSLEARGQFF
TGCGCCAGCAGCTTGGAAGCTAGGGGGCAGTTCTTC
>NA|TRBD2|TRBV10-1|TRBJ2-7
CASSERTSGIFYEQYF
TGCGCCAGCAGTGAGAGGACTAGCGGGATATTCTACGAGCAGTACTTC
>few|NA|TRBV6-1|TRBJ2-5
CASSELETQYF
TGTGCCAGCAGTGAATTAGAGACCCAGTACTTC
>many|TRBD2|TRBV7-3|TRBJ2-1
CASSEIPGLANNEQFF
TGTGCCAGCAGCGAGATACCGGGACTAGCGAACAATGAGCAGTTCTTC
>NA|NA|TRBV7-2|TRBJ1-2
CASSPGHLNYGYTF
TGTGCCAGCAGCCCAGGACACTTAAACTATGGCTACACCTTC
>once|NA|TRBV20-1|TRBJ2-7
CSSWGPATAGPGEQYF
TGCAGCTCTTGGGGCCCGGCTACAGCGGGCCCGGGTGAGCAGTACTTC
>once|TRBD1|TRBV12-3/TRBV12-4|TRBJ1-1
CASSMQGVPEAFF
TGTGCCAGCAGTATGCAGGGGGTCCCTGAAGCTTTCTTT
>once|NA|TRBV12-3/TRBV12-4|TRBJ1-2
CASTLGPGYTF
TGTGCCAGCACTCTAGGCCCTGGCTACACCTTC
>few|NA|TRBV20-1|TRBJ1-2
CSARDPKQDGYTF
TGCAGTGCTAGAGATCCTAAACAGGATGGCTACACCTTC
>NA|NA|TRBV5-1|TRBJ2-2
CASSLDISNTGELFF
TGCGCCAGCAGCTTGGATATATCGAACACCGGGGAGCTGTTTTTT
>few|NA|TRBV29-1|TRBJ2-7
CSVVRDYEQYF
TGCAGCGTTGTCAGGGACTACGAGCAGTACTTC